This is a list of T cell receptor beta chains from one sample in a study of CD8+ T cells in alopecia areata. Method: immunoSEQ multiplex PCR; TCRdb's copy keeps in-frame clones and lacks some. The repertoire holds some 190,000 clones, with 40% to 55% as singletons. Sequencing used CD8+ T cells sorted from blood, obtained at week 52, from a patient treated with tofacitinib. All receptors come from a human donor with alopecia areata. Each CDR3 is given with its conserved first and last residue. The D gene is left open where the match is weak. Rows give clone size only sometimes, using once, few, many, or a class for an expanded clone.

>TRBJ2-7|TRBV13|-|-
TGTGCCAGCAGTCCCCGGGTCAGCTCCTACGAGCAGTACTTC
CASSPRVSSYEQYF
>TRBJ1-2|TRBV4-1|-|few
TGCGCCAGCAGCCAAATCGAACCTAACTATGGCTACACCTTC
CASSQIEPNYGYTF
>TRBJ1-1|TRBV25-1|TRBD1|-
TGTGCCAGCAGTGCCCGGACAGGGGTGAACACTGAAGCTTTCTTT
CASSARTGVNTEAFF
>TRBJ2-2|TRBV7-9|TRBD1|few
TGTGCCAGCAACCCAGGGGGCACCGGGGAGCTGTTTTTT
CASNPGGTGELFF
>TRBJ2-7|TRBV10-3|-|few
TGTGCCATCAGTGAAGCGACAGACGAGCAGTACTTC
CAISEATDEQYF
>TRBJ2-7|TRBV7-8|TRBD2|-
TGTGCCAGCAGCTTAGAGGGCGGGGGACCTTACGAGCAGTACTTC
CASSLEGGGPYEQYF
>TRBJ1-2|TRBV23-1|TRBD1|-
TGCGCCAGCACGAAGACAGGGGTGTTTTATGGCTACACCTTC
CASTKTGVFYGYTF
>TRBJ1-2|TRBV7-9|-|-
TGTGCCAGCAGCCCCGGGGACATCTTCTATGGCTACACCTTC
CASSPGDIFYGYTF
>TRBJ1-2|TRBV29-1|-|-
TGCAGCGTTGATCGACCCTCGGACTATGGCTACACCTTC
CSVDRPSDYGYTF
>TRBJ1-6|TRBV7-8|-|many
TGTGCCAGCAGCGACGACACAGGTTTCCCCAATTCACCCCTCCACTTT
CASSDDTGFPNSPLHF
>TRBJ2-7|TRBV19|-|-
TGTGCCAGTAGGGAATCGTCCTCCTACGAGCAGTACTTC
CASRESSSYEQYF
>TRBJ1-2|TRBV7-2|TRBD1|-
TGTGCCAGCAGCCCAGGGACAGGGGGCTCCTATGGCTACACCTTC
CASSPGTGGSYGYTF
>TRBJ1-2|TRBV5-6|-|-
TGTGCCAGCACCCCCTCACCAGTCCCCCCAACCTCCTATGGCTACACCTTC
CASTPSPVPPTSYGYTF
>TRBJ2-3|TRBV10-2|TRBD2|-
TGCGCCAGCAGTGCACTAGCGGGGGGCACAGATACGCAGTATTTT
CASSALAGGTDTQYF
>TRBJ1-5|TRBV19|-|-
TGTGCCAGTGGTTGGGGAAGAGTCCCCCAGCATTTT
CASGWGRVPQHF
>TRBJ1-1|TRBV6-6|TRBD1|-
TGTGCCAGCAGTCCCTACAGGGGGCGGGTGAACACTGAAGCTTTCTTT
CASSPYRGRVNTEAFF
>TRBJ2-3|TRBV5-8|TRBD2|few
TGTGCCAGCAGCGGCCTCTCCGCGGGGGTTAGCACAGATACGCAGTATTTT
CASSGLSAGVSTDTQYF
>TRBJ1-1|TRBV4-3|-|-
TGCGCCAGCAGCCAAGATACCGAGGAGAAAGCTCTGAACACTGAAGCTTTCTTT
CASSQDTEEKALNTEAFF
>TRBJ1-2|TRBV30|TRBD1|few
TGTGCCTGCCGGGACAGCCAACTTCGGGGCTACACCTTC
CACRDSQLRGYTF
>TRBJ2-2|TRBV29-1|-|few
TGCAGCGTTGAAAGCGGGTTAATACCCGGGGAGCTGTTTTTT
CSVESGLIPGELFF